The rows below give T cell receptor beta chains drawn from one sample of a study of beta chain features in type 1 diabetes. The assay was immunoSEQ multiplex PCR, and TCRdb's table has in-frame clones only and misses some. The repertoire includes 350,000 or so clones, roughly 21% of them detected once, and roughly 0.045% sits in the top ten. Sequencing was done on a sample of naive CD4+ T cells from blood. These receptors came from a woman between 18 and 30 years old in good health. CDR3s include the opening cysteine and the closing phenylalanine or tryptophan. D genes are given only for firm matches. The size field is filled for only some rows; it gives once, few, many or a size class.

CDR3: CASSEEKGIWETQYF
DNA: TGTGCCAGCAGTGAAGAGAAGGGGATATGGGAGACCCAGTACTTC
J: TRBJ2-5
size: NA
V: TRBV2
D: NA

CDR3: CASSLAKETQYF
DNA: TGTGCCAGCAGCTTAGCCAAAGAGACCCAGTACTTC
J: TRBJ2-5
size: few
V: TRBV11-2
D: NA

CDR3: CASSLAGTSVYEQYF
DNA: TGTGCCAGCAGCTTAGCCGGGACTAGCGTCTACGAGCAGTACTTC
J: TRBJ2-7
size: NA
V: TRBV7-8
D: TRBD2

CDR3: CASSLARDTRESNQPQHF
DNA: TGTGCCAGCAGCTTAGCGAGGGACACTAGAGAAAGCAATCAGCCCCAGCATTTT
J: TRBJ1-5
size: NA
V: TRBV7-8
D: NA

CDR3: CASHRDGGPQETQYF
DNA: TGTGCCAGCCACCGGGACGGAGGGCCACAAGAGACCCAGTACTTC
J: TRBJ2-5
size: NA
V: TRBV2
D: NA

CDR3: CASSSRLASGFNEQFF
DNA: TGTGCCAGCAGCTCCCGACTAGCCAGCGGCTTCAATGAGCAGTTCTTC
J: TRBJ2-1
size: few
V: TRBV7-2
D: TRBD2

CDR3: CASSPSGRQNNEQFF
DNA: TGTGCCAGCAGTCCCAGCGGGAGGCAGAACAATGAGCAGTTCTTC
J: TRBJ2-1
size: NA
V: TRBV11-3
D: TRBD2

CDR3: CASSLLGGGELFF
DNA: TGTGCCAGCAGCTTGTTAGGGGGCGGGGAGCTGTTTTTT
J: TRBJ2-2
size: NA
V: TRBV7-3
D: NA

CDR3: CSAVLIPGQVNSYEQYF
DNA: TGCAGCGCAGTGCTTATACCGGGACAGGTGAACTCCTACGAGCAGTACTTC
J: TRBJ2-7
size: few
V: TRBV29-1
D: TRBD1

CDR3: CASSLGGGGGANVLTF
DNA: TGTGCCAGCAGCTTGGGAGGGGGTGGTGGGGCCAACGTCCTGACTTTC
J: TRBJ2-6
size: NA
V: TRBV7-3
D: NA

CDR3: CASKPAYRGPNYGYTF
DNA: TGCGCCAGCAAACCGGCCTACAGGGGCCCCAACTATGGCTACACCTTC
J: TRBJ1-2
size: NA
V: TRBV5-1
D: TRBD1

CDR3: CASSDGGRETQYF
DNA: TGTGCCAGCAGTGACGGAGGAAGGGAGACCCAGTACTTC
J: TRBJ2-5
size: NA
V: TRBV28
D: NA

CDR3: CASSGTSGVQETQYF
DNA: TGTGCCAGCAGCGGAACTAGCGGGGTCCAAGAGACCCAGTACTTC
J: TRBJ2-5
size: few
V: TRBV9
D: TRBD2

CDR3: CASSGQGTEAFF
DNA: TGTGCCAGCTCAGGACAGGGAACTGAAGCTTTCTTT
J: TRBJ1-1
size: NA
V: TRBV18
D: TRBD1